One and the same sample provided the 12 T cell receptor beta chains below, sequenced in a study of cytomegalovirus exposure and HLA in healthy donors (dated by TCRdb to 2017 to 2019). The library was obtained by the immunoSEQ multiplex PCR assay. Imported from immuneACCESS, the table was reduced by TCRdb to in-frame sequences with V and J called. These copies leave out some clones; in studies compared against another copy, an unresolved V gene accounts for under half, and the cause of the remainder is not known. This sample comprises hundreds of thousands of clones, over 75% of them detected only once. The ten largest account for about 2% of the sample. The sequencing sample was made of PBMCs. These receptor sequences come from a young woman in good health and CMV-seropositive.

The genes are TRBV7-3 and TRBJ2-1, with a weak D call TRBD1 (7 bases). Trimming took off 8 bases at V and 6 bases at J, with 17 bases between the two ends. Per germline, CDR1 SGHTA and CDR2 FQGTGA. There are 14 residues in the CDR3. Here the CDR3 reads CASGGATGINEQFF. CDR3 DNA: TGTGCCAGCGGAGGGGCGACAGGGATCAATGAGCAGTTCTTC.

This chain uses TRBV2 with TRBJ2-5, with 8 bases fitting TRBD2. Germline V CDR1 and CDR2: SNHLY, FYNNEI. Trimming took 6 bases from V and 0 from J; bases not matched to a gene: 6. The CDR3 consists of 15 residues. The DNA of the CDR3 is TGTGCCAGCAGAATTAGCGGGACCAACCAAGAGACCCAGTACTTC. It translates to CASRISGTNQETQYF.

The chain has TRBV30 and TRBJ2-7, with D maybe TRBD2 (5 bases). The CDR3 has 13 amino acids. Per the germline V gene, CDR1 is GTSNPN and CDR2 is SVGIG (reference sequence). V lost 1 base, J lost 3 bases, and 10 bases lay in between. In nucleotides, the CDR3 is TGTGCCTGGAGTGGCGGGTTTGGCTACGAGCAGTACTTC. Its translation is CAWSGGFGYEQYF. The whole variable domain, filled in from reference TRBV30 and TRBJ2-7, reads SQTIHQWPATLVQPVGSPLSLECTVEGTSNPNLYWYRQAAGRGLQLLFYSVGIGQISSEVPQNLSASRPQDRQFILSSKKLLLSDSGFYLCAWSGGFGYEQYFGPGTRLTVT.

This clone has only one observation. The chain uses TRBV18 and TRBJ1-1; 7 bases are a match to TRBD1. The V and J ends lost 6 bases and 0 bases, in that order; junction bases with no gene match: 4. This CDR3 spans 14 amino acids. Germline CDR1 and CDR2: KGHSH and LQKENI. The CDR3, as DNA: TGTGCCAGCTCCGCCGGGACAGTGAACACTGAAGCTTTCTTT. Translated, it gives CASSAGTVNTEAFF. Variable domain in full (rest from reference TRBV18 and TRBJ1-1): NAGVMQNPRHLVRRRGQEARLRCSPMKGHSHVYWYRQLPEEGLKFMVYLQKENIIDESGMPKERFSAEFPKEGPSILRIQQVVRGDSAAYFCASSAGTVNTEAFFGQGTRLTVV.

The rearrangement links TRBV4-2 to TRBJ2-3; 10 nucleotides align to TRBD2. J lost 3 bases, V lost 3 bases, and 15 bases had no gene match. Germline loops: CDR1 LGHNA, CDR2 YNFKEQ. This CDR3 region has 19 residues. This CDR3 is CASSQEPKAGGGETDTQYF. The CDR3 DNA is TGTGCCAGCAGCCAGGAACCCAAAGCGGGAGGGGGAGAAACAGATACGCAGTATTTT.

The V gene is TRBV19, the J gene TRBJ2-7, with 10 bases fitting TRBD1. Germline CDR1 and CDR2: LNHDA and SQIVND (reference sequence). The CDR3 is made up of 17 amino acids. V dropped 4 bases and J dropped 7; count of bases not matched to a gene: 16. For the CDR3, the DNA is TGTGCCAGTAGTACCCCCGGCGGGGGACAGGGGATGAGGGAGCAGTACTTC. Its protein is CASSTPGGGQGMREQYF.

CDR3 region: CASSKGGRGYGYTF. The CDR3 region has the DNA TGTGCCAGCAGCAAAGGGGGCAGGGGCTATGGCTACACCTTC. V and J are TRBV21-1 and TRBJ1-2; the table names TRBD1, a call not compared with the DNA. TRBV21-1 constitutes a pseudogene. This CDR3 spans 14 amino acids.

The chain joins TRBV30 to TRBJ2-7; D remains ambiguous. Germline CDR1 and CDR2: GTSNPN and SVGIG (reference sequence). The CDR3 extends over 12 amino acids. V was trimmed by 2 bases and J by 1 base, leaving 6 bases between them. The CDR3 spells CAWSYGSYEQYF. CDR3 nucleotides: TGTGCCTGGAGTTACGGTTCCTACGAGCAGTACTTC.

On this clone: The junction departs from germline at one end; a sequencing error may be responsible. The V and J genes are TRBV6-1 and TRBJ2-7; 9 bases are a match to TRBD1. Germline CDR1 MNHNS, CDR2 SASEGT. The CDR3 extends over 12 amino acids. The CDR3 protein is CASSEIPGQGDF. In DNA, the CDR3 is TGTGCCAGCAGTGAGATTCCGGGACAGGGAGACTTC.

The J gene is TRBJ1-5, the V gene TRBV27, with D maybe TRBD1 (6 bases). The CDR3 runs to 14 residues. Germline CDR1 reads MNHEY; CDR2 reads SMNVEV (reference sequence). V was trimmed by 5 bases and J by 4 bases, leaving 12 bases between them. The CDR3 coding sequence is TGTGCCAGCAGTACGGGGACACCTAATCAGCCCCAGCATTTT. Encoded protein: CASSTGTPNQPQHF.

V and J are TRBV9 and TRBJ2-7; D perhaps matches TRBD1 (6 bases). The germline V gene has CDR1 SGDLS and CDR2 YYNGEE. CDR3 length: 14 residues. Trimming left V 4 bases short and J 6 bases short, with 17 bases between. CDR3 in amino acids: CASSIEVTGTEQYF. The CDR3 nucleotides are TGTGCCAGCAGCATAGAGGTTACAGGGACCGAGCAGTACTTC.

The CDR3 here is CASSSGGASGRLGYEQYF. The CDR3 region has the DNA TGTGCCAGCAGCTCAGGGGGAGCTAGCGGGAGATTGGGCTACGAGCAGTACTTC. The genes are TRBV9 and TRBJ2-7; 10 nucleotides align to TRBD2. The CDR3 sequence is 18 residues long. V was clipped by 4 bases and J by 3 bases; unmatched bases: 16. Germline CDR1 is SGDLS and CDR2 is YYNGEE.